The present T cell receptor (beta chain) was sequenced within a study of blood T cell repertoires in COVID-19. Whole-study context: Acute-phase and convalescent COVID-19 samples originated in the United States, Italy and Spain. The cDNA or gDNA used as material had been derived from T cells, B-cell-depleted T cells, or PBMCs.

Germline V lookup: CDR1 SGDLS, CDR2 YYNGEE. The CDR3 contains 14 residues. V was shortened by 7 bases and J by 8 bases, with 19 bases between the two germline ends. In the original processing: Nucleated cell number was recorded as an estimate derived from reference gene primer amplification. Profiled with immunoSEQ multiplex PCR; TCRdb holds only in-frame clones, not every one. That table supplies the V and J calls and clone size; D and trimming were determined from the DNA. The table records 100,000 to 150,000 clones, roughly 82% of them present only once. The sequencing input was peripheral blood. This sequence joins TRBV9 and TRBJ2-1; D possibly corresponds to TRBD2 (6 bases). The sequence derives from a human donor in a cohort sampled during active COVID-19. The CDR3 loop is CASFSGNSGDEQFF. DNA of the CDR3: TGTGCCAGCTTTAGCGGAAACTCTGGGGATGAGCAGTTCTTC.